Below are 25 T cell receptor beta chains sequenced from a single sample in a study of graft-versus-host responses after intestinal transplantation. These TCRs are of unknown antigen specificity. Clones were read by immunoSEQ multiplex PCR, and TCRdb kept only the in-frame ones, dropping some. The sample has about 39,000 clones, about 96% seen once. The sample was unstimulated CD8+ T cells sorted from spleen or lymph node cells, taken before transplant. The receptor set was obtained from a human donor who was the organ donor for an intestinal transplant.

The genes are TRBV27 and TRBJ2-5; the match to TRBD1 covers 7 bases. The CDR3 totals 14 residues. With V trimmed by 3 bases and J by 4 bases, 5 bases remained unmatched. The germline V gene encodes CDR1 MNHEY and CDR2 SMNVEV (reference sequence). CDR3 coding DNA: TGTGCCAGCAGTTTCCAGGGGGTGGGAGAGACCCAGTACTTC. This gives the protein CASSFQGVGETQYF.

CDR3 sequence (DNA): TGCAGCGTTGAAGAGGCTAGCGGGGGCTCGGAGACCCAGTACTTC. It is translated as CSVEEASGGSETQYF. The chain uses TRBV29-1 and TRBJ2-5; 10 bases line up with TRBD2. There are 15 residues in the CDR3. The germline CDR1 and CDR2 sequences are SQVTM and ANQGSEA. J was trimmed by 5 bases and V by 0 bases; bases with no gene match: 6.

The gene calls are TRBV7-2 and TRBJ2-3; D unclear. V dropped 0 bases and J dropped 3 bases, with 10 bases sitting between them. The CDR3 runs 15 residues. Per germline, CDR1 SGHTA and CDR2 FQGNSA. The CDR3 is CASSLALAETDTQYF. The CDR3 DNA follows: TGTGCCAGCAGCTTAGCGCTCGCAGAGACAGATACGCAGTATTTT.

The genes are TRBV4-1 and TRBJ2-7; 7 bases fit TRBD2. CDR1 and CDR2 from the germline V gene are MGHRA and YSYEKL. The CDR3 is 18 amino acids. The V gene end was trimmed by 0 bases and the J gene end by 2 bases; junction bases not matched to a gene: 13. The CDR3 sequence: CASSQDGGSGVITYEQYF. The CDR3 coding sequence is TGCGCCAGCAGCCAAGATGGTGGGAGCGGGGTAATTACCTACGAGCAGTACTTC.

V and J are TRBV4-1 and TRBJ2-7; D unclear. The germline V gene has CDR1 MGHRA and CDR2 YSYEKL. Trimming pared 1 base from V and 6 bases from J, leaving 4 bases between. The CDR3 is 11 residues long. CDR3 region: CASSQGAEQYF. In DNA form, the CDR3 reads TGCGCCAGCAGCCAAGGGGCCGAGCAGTACTTC.

In DNA form, the CDR3 reads TGTGCCAGCACCCCCCGAGCGGGGGACACAGATACGCAGTATTTT. The encoded protein is CASTPRAGDTDTQYF. The chain is built from TRBV7-6 and TRBJ2-3; 8 bases agree with TRBD2. The CDR3 runs 15 residues. V lost 7 bases and J lost 2; bases outside the gene matches: 8. Germline CDR1 SGHVS, CDR2 FNYEAQ. Full variable domain (rest looked up from reference TRBV7-6 and TRBJ2-3): GAGVSQSPRYKVTKRGQDVALRCDPISGHVSLYWYRQALGQGPEFLTYFNYEAQQDKSGLPNDRFSAERPEGSISTLTIQRTEQRDSAMYRCASTPRAGDTDTQYFGPGTRLTVL.

V is TRBV23-1 and J is TRBJ1-5, with 8 bases aligning to TRBD1. TRBV23-1 is an ORF for which the function is uncertain. V shed 7 bases, J shed 6 bases, and the junction held 8 bases outside the gene matches. This CDR3 contains 14 residues. The DNA for the CDR3 is TGCGCCAGCATGGACAGGGAGGTTGGTCAGCCCCAGCATTTT. Translated, it gives CASMDREVGQPQHF.

This rearrangement joins TRBV4-1 to TRBJ1-6, with 10 bases aligning to TRBD1. Germline V gene lookup returns CDR1 MGHRA and CDR2 YSYEKL. The V segment lost 4 bases and the J segment 3 bases; nucleotides outside the gene matches: 0. This CDR3 comprises 15 residues. CDR3 amino acids: CASSRTGGYNSPLHF. CDR3 coding DNA: TGCGCCAGCAGCCGGACAGGGGGCTATAATTCACCCCTCCACTTT.

This sequence joins TRBV2 and TRBJ1-1; 7 nucleotides agree with TRBD1. This CDR3 is built from 15 residues. Per germline, CDR1 SNHLY and CDR2 FYNNEI. The V segment lost 3 bases and the J segment 0 bases; nucleotides outside the gene matches: 4. The CDR3, as DNA: TGTGCCAGCAGTGATCCGACAGGGATGAACACTGAAGCTTTCTTT. Translation: CASSDPTGMNTEAFF. The full variable domain, completed using reference TRBV2 and TRBJ1-1, is EPEVTQTPSHQVTQMGQEVILRCVPISNHLYFYWYRQILGQKVEFLVSFYNNEISEKSEIFDDQFSVERPDGSNFTLKIRSTKLEDSAMYFCASSDPTGMNTEAFFGQGTRLTVV.

The chain uses TRBV7-6 and TRBJ1-5; the match to TRBD1 covers 8 bases. The J segment lost 2 bases and the V segment lost 6 bases, leaving 9 bases of the junction unmatched. CDR3 length equals 16 residues. Germline CDR1 is SGHVS and CDR2 is FNYEAQ. The CDR3 loop reads CASSNSVGQGNQPQHF. In DNA form, the CDR3 reads TGTGCCAGCAGTAACTCAGTGGGACAGGGCAATCAGCCCCAGCATTTT.

This clone came up once. The V gene is TRBV4-1, the J gene TRBJ1-1; 7 positions agree with TRBD1. V lost 1 base, J lost 3 bases, and 5 bases stayed unmatched. Germline assignment: CDR1 MGHRA and CDR2 YSYEKL. The CDR3 consists of 15 residues. CDR3 sequence reads: CASSQVGQGDTEAFF. The CDR3 nucleotides are TGCGCCAGCAGCCAAGTAGGGCAGGGGGACACTGAAGCTTTCTTT.

V and J are TRBV19 and TRBJ2-1; D is possibly TRBD1 (5 bases). CDR3 length: 14 amino acids. V lost 3 bases, J lost 7 bases, and 13 bases lay in between. In germline, CDR1 is LNHDA, CDR2 SQIVND (reference sequence). CDR3 DNA sequence: TGTGCCAGTAGTATTGGGGTAGGGGATAATGAGCAGTTCTTC. Protein sequence: CASSIGVGDNEQFF.

The chain's CDR3 is CASSQGVSGWYEQYF. DNA of the CDR3: TGCGCCAGCAGCCAAGGGGTCAGTGGATGGTACGAGCAGTACTTC. The chain couples TRBV4-3 to TRBJ2-7, with D unclear. V was shortened by 1 base and J by 4 bases, with 14 bases between the two germline ends. The CDR3 is 15 amino acids. Germline assignment: CDR1 LGHNA and CDR2 YSLEER.

The V call is TRBV4-3, the J call TRBJ1-2; perhaps TRBD1 as D (5 bases). CDR3 size: 16 residues. CDR1 is LGHNA, CDR2 YSLEER, per germline. V gave up 0 bases and J gave up 5 bases, with 16 bases separating them. The CDR3 loop is CASSQDDERTFYGYTF. The CDR3, as DNA: TGCGCCAGCAGCCAAGATGACGAAAGGACATTTTATGGCTACACCTTC.

The chain uses TRBV4-1 and TRBJ2-3, with 11 bases lining up with TRBD2. CDR3 length: 16 amino acids. Trimming removed 4 bases from V and 2 bases from J; junction bases left unmatched: 5. Germline loops: CDR1 MGHRA, CDR2 YSYEKL. The CDR3: CASSPLAGGDTDTQYF. The CDR3 region has the DNA TGCGCCAGCAGCCCCTTAGCGGGGGGGGACACAGATACGCAGTATTTT.

The chain is built from TRBV5-5 and TRBJ2-7; TRBD2 is a possible D gene (5 bases). The V end lost 0 bases, the J end lost 0 bases, and 10 bases lay between the germline ends. Germline assignment: CDR1 SGHKS and CDR2 YYEKEE (reference sequence). This CDR3 contains 15 residues. Here the CDR3 reads CASSLDRTASYEQYF. CDR3 DNA: TGTGCCAGCAGCTTGGACCGGACTGCCTCCTACGAGCAGTACTTC. Filled out from reference TRBV5-5 and TRBJ2-7, the complete variable domain reads DAGVTQSPTHLIKTRGQQVTLRCSPISGHKSVSWYQQVLGQGPQFIFQYYEKEERGRGNFPDRFSARQFPNYSSELNVNALLLGDSALYLCASSLDRTASYEQYFGPGTRLTVT.

The chain has TRBV11-2 and TRBJ1-3; no clear D gene. Looked up from germline, CDR1 is SGHAT and CDR2 is FQNNGV. The CDR3 is made up of 18 amino acids. V was shortened by 4 bases and J by 0 bases, with 19 bases between the two germline ends. CDR3 amino acids: CASSSVRTHPPSGNTIYF. In nucleotides, the CDR3 is TGTGCCAGCAGCTCCGTTAGGACGCATCCTCCCTCTGGAAACACCATATATTTT.

Of note for this clone: The identical CDR3 is also encoded by other nucleotide sequences in the sample. J is TRBJ1-5 and V is TRBV4-1, with TRBD1 matching over 11 bases. Looked up from germline, CDR1 is MGHRA and CDR2 is YSYEKL. This CDR3 spans 15 amino acids. Losses at the gene ends were 3 bases for V and 4 bases for J; bases not matched to a gene: 2. This CDR3 is CASSQGTGGNQPQHF. CDR3 in DNA: TGCGCCAGCAGCCAGGGGACAGGGGGAAATCAGCCCCAGCATTTT.

V and J are TRBV5-6 and TRBJ2-7; perhaps TRBD1 as D (7 bases). Germline CDR1 reads SGHDT; CDR2 reads YYEEEE. The CDR3 consists of 15 residues. V lost 4 bases, J lost 3 bases, and 17 bases lay in between. Written as DNA, the CDR3 is TGTGCCAGCAGCCTGGAGGGGGCAGGGATCTACGAGCAGTACTTC. It specifies CASSLEGAGIYEQYF.

The chain recombines TRBV7-9 with TRBJ1-5, with D unclear. Trimming shortened V by 1 base and J by 0 bases, and 1 base separated the two germline ends. CDR3 length equals 13 residues. From germline, CDR1 is SEHNR and CDR2 FQNEAQ (reference sequence). The CDR3 DNA reads as TGTGCCAGCAGCTTAGTTAGCAATCAGCCCCAGCATTTT. Translating it yields CASSLVSNQPQHF.

The chain combines TRBV10-2 with TRBJ2-7; D not resolved. Germline CDR1 reads WSHSY; CDR2 reads SAAADI. The germline V and J ends were trimmed by 6 bases and 0 bases, with 6 bases remaining between them. The CDR3 runs to 12 residues. CDR3 sequence reads: CASSPSSYEQYF. Here the CDR3 DNA reads TGCGCCAGCAGCCCAAGCTCCTACGAGCAGTACTTC.

The CDR3, as DNA: TGTGCCTGGGGGGGGGTTGTTCCTGAAGCTTTCTTT. Translation: CAWGGVVPEAFF. V is TRBV30 and J is TRBJ1-1; tentatively, D is TRBD1 (5 bases). The CDR3 is 12 residues long. V was trimmed by 5 bases and J by 6 bases, leaving 13 bases between them. CDR1 GTSNPN and CDR2 SVGIG come from the germline V gene (reference sequence).

The chain has TRBV5-6 and TRBJ1-6; D ambiguous. Trimming removed 3 bases from V and 8 bases from J, with 15 bases in between. Per the germline V gene, CDR1 is SGHDT and CDR2 is YYEEEE. The CDR3 consists of 15 residues. In DNA form, the CDR3 reads TGTGCCAGCAGCTACCGACGGCCATGGGATTCACCCCTCCACTTT. This codes for CASSYRRPWDSPLHF.

The V and J genes are TRBV7-9 and TRBJ1-5, with D perhaps matching TRBD1 (6 bases). V was clipped by 4 bases and J by 7 bases, with 8 bases between them. Germline V gene data show CDR1 as SEHNR and CDR2 as FQNEAQ (reference sequence). CDR3 length: 12 amino acids. CDR3 amino acids: CASSYGQQPQHF. In nucleotides, the CDR3 is TGTGCCAGCAGCTATGGACAGCAGCCCCAGCATTTT. The whole variable domain, remainder taken from reference TRBV7-9 and TRBJ1-5, is DTGVSQNPRHKITKRGQNVTFRCDPISEHNRLYWYRQTLGQGPEFLTYFQNEAQLEKSRLLSDRFSAERPKGSFSTLEIQRTEQGDSAMYLCASSYGQQPQHFGDGTRLSIL.

V is TRBV7-2 and J is TRBJ2-2; tentatively, D is TRBD2 (6 bases). The CDR3 has 15 amino acids. Per the germline V gene, CDR1 is SGHTA and CDR2 is FQGNSA. Trimming took 2 bases from V and 5 from J, leaving 12 bases between them. In DNA, the CDR3 is TGTGCCAGCAGCTTACTAGCTGGGGGGACCGGGGAGCTGTTTTTT. Encoded protein: CASSLLAGGTGELFF.